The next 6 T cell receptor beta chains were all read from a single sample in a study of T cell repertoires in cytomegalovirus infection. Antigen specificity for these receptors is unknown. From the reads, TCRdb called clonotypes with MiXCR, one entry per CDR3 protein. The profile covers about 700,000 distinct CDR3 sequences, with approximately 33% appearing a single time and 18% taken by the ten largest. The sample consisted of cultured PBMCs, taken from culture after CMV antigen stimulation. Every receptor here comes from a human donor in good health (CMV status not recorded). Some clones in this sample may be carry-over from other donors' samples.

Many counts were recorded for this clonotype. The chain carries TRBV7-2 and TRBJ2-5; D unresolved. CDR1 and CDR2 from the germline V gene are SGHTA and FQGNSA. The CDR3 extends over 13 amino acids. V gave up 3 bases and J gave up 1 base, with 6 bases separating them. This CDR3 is CASSFASQETQYF. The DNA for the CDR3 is TGTGCCAGCAGCTTTGCGAGCCAAGAGACCCAGTACTTC.

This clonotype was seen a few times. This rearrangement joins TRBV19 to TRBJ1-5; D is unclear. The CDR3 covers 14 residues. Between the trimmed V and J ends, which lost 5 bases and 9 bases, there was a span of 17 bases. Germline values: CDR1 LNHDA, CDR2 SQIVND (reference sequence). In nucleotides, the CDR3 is TGTGCCAGTAGTCCAGGCCTCGGCGCATGGCCCCAGCATTTT. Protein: CASSPGLGAWPQHF.

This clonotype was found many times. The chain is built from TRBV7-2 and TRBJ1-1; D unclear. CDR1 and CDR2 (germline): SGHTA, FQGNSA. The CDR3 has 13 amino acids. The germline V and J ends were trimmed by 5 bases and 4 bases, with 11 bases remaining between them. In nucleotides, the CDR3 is TGTGCCAGCAGCGAGAACCGTGGCACTGAAGCTTTCTTT. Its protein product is CASSENRGTEAFF.

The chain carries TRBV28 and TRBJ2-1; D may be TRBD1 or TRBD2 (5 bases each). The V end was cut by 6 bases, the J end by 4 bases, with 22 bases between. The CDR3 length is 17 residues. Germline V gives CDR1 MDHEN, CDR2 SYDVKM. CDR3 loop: CASSLLRGLGSYNEQFF. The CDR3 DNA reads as TGTGCCAGCAGCCTCCTTCGGGGCCTGGGGAGTTACAATGAGCAGTTCTTC.

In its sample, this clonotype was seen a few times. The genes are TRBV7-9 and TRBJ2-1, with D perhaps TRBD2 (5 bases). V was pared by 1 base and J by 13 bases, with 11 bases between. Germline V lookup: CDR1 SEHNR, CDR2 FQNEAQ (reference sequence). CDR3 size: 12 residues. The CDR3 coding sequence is TGTGCCAGCAGCTTAGTCGGGGAAACTCAGTTCTTC. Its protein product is CASSLVGETQFF.

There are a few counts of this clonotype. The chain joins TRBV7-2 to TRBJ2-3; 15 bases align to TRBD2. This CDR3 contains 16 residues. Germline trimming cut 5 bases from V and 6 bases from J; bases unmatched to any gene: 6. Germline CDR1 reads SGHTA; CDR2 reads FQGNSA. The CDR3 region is CASSPGTSGGQDTQYF. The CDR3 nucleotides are TGTGCCAGCAGCCCCGGGACTAGCGGGGGGCAGGATACGCAGTATTTT.